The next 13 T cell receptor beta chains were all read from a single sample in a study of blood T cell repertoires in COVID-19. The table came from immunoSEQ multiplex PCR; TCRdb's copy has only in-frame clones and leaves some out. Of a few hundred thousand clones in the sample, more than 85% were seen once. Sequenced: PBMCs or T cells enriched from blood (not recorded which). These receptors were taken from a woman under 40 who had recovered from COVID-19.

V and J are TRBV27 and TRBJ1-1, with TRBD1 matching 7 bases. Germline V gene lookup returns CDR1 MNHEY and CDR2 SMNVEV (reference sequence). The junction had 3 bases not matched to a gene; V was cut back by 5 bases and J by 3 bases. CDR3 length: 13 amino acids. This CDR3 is CASSPTGYTEAFF. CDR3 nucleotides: TGTGCCAGCAGTCCGACAGGGTACACTGAAGCTTTCTTT.

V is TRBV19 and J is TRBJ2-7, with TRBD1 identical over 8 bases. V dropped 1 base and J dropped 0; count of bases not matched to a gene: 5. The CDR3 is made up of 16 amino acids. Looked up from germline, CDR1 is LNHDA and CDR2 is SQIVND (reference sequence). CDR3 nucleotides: TGTGCCAGTAGTATAGCGGGGACAGGCGCCTCCTACGAGCAGTACTTC. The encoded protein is CASSIAGTGASYEQYF.

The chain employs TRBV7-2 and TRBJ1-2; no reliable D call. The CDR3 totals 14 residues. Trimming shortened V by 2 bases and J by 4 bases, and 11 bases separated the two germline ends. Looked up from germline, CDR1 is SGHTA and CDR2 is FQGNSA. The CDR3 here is CASSLQAIGYGYTF. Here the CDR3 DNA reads TGTGCCAGCAGCTTACAGGCTATCGGCTATGGCTACACCTTC.

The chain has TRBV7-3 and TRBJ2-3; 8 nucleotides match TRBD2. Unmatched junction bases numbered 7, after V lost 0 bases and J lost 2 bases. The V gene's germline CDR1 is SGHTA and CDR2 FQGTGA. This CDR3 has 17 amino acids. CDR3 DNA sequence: TGTGCCAGCAGCTTAACGCTAGCGGGTGGCCCCACAGATACGCAGTATTTT. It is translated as CASSLTLAGGPTDTQYF. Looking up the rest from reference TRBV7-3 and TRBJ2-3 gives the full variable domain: GAGVSQTPSNKVTEKGKYVELRCDPISGHTALYWYRQSLGQGPEFLIYFQGTGAADDSGLPNDRFFAVRPEGSVSTLKIQRTERGDSAVYLCASSLTLAGGPTDTQYFGPGTRLTVL.

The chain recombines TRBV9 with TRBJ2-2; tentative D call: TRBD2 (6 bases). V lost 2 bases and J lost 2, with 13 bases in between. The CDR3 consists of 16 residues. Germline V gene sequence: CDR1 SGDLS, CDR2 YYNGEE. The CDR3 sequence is CASSVGDGGNTGELFF. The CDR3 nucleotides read TGTGCCAGCAGCGTTGGTGACGGGGGAAACACCGGGGAGCTGTTTTTT.

In DNA form, the CDR3 reads TGTGCCAGCAGGGACAGGGAGAACTATGGCTACACCTTC. It specifies CASRDRENYGYTF. This sequence joins TRBV7-2 and TRBJ1-2; 8 nucleotides agree with TRBD1. Germline CDR1 and CDR2: SGHTA and FQGNSA. There are 13 residues in the CDR3. V gave up 6 bases and J gave up 2 bases; unmatched junction bases: 2.

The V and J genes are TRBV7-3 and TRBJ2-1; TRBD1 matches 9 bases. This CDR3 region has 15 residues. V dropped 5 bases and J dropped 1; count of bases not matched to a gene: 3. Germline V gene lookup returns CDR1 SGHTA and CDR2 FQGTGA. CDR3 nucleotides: TGTGCCAGCAGCGAGACAGGGGGGTCCTACAATGAGCAGTTCTTC. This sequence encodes CASSETGGSYNEQFF. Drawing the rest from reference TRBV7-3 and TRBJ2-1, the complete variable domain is GAGVSQTPSNKVTEKGKYVELRCDPISGHTALYWYRQSLGQGPEFLIYFQGTGAADDSGLPNDRFFAVRPEGSVSTLKIQRTERGDSAVYLCASSETGGSYNEQFFGPGTRLTVL.

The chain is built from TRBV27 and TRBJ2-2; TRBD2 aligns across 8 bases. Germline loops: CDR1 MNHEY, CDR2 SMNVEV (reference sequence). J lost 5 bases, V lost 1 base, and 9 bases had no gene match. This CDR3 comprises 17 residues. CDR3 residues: CASSLWYQRESTGELFF. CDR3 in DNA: TGTGCCAGCAGTTTATGGTACCAGCGGGAGTCTACCGGGGAGCTGTTTTTT.

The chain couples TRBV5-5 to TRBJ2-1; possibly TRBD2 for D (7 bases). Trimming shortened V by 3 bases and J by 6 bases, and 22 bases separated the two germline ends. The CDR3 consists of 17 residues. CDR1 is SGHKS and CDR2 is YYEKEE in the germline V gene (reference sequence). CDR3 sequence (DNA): TGTGCCAGCAGCTCCCCCCGCGGGCGGGGGCTTGTCAATGAGCAGTTCTTC. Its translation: CASSSPRGRGLVNEQFF. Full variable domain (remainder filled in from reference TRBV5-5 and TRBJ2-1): DAGVTQSPTHLIKTRGQQVTLRCSPISGHKSVSWYQQVLGQGPQFIFQYYEKEERGRGNFPDRFSARQFPNYSSELNVNALLLGDSALYLCASSSPRGRGLVNEQFFGPGTRLTVL.

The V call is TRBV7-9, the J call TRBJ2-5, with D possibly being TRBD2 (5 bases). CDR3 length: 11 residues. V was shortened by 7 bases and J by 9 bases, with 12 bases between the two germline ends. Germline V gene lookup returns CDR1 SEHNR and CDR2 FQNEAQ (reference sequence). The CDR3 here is CASTASFPQYF. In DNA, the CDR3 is TGTGCCAGCACCGCTAGCTTCCCCCAGTACTTC. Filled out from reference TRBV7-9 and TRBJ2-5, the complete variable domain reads DTGVSQNPRHKITKRGQNVTFRCDPISEHNRLYWYRQTLGQGPEFLTYFQNEAQLEKSRLLSDRFSAERPKGSFSTLEIQRTEQGDSAMYLCASTASFPQYFGPGTRLLVL.

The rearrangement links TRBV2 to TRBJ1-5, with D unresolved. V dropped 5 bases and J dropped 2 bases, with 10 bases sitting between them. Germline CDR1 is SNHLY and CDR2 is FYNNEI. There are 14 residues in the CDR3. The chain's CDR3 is CASSPSRGNQPQHF. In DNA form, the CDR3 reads TGTGCCAGCAGTCCCTCAAGAGGCAATCAGCCCCAGCATTTT.

CDR3: CASSYRRGGDEQFF. The CDR3 DNA reads as TGTGCCAGCAGTTATCGGCGGGGTGGGGATGAGCAGTTCTTC. The chain uses TRBV6-5 and TRBJ2-1, with D tentatively TRBD2 (6 bases). The V and J ends lost 3 bases and 8 bases respectively, with 14 bases between them. Per the germline V gene, CDR1 is MNHEY and CDR2 is SVGAGI. The CDR3 consists of 14 residues.

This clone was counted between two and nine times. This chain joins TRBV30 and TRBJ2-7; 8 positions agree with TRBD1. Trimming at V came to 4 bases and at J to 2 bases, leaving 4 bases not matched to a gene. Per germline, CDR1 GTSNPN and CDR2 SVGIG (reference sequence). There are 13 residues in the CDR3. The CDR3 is CAWNRGAPYEQYF. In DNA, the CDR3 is TGTGCCTGGAACAGGGGGGCCCCCTACGAGCAGTACTTC.